This passage covers 28 T cell receptor beta chains from one sample sequenced in a study of blood T cell repertoires in COVID-19. TCRdb's copy holds only in-frame clones and misses some; the assay was immunoSEQ multiplex PCR. This sample has 200,000 or so clones, with 80% to 90% found just once. What was sequenced was peripheral blood. The receptors were sampled from a man aged 60 to 69 with acute or convalescent COVID-19.

The rearrangement joins TRBV19 to TRBJ2-2; the match to TRBD1 covers 9 bases. With 5 bases clipped from V and 2 bases from J, the junction kept 9 bases outside the gene matches. This CDR3 is built from 17 residues. CDR1 is LNHDA, CDR2 SQIVND, per germline (reference sequence). The CDR3 sequence: CASSVHRGQGNTGELFF. In DNA form, the CDR3 reads TGTGCCAGTAGTGTACACAGGGGACAGGGCAACACCGGGGAGCTGTTTTTT.

The chain joins TRBV5-6 to TRBJ2-4, with 9 bases that match TRBD1. There are 16 residues in the CDR3. Trimming at V came to 2 bases and at J to 2 bases, leaving 5 bases not matched to a gene. Germline assignment: CDR1 SGHDT and CDR2 YYEEEE. This CDR3 is CASSLQGAMTKNIQYF. The CDR3 DNA sequence: TGTGCCAGCAGCTTACAGGGGGCGATGACCAAAAACATTCAGTACTTC.

The chain has TRBV4-3 and TRBJ1-5; a weak D match, TRBD1 (6 bases). Germline V gives CDR1 LGHNA, CDR2 YSLEER. The CDR3 has 15 residues. Trimming shortened V by 0 bases and J by 7 bases, and 13 bases separated the two germline ends. This chain's CDR3 is CASSQENRAQQPQHF. The CDR3 DNA sequence: TGCGCCAGCAGCCAAGAAAACAGGGCGCAACAGCCCCAGCATTTT.

The chain links TRBV7-3 to TRBJ2-5; 10 nucleotides line up with TRBD2. Germline CDR1 is SGHTA and CDR2 is FQGTGA. Trimming took 7 bases from V and 1 from J; bases not matched to a gene: 0. This CDR3 is built from 13 residues. CDR3 nucleotides: TGTGCCAGCACTAGCGGGAGCCAAGAGACCCAGTACTTC. Protein product: CASTSGSQETQYF.

This chain links TRBV21-1 with TRBJ2-7; the DNA was not used to check the table's D call, TRBD1. TRBV21-1 is annotated as a pseudogene. This CDR3 is built from 15 residues. The CDR3 sequence is CASSKGGLLGYEQYF. CDR3 nucleotide sequence: TGTGCCAGCAGCAAAGGGGGCCTGTTGGGGTACGAGCAGTACTTC.

This clone has just a few counts. Distinct nucleotide sequences in the sample also encode this CDR3. The CDR3 reads CASSSGQSSGNTIYF. The CDR3 DNA is TGTGCCAGCAGTTCAGGACAGTCCTCTGGAAACACCATATATTTT. V and J are TRBV28 and TRBJ1-3, with D possibly TRBD1 on 6 matching bases. Germline CDR1 reads MDHEN; CDR2 reads SYDVKM. V was shortened by 4 bases and J by 0 bases, with 10 bases between the two germline ends. The CDR3 loop spans 15 amino acids.

The V call is TRBV19, the J call TRBJ1-1, with D perhaps TRBD1 (5 bases). The V gene's germline CDR1 is LNHDA and CDR2 SQIVND (reference sequence). The CDR3 has 15 residues. The V and J ends lost 3 bases and 2 bases respectively, with 13 bases between them. The CDR3 is CASSIWAGLNTEAFF. CDR3 DNA sequence: TGTGCCAGTAGTATTTGGGCAGGGTTAAACACTGAAGCTTTCTTT. The complete variable domain, with remaining parts taken from reference TRBV19 and TRBJ1-1, reads DGGITQSPKYLFRKEGQNVTLSCEQNLNHDAMYWYRQDPGQGLRLIYYSQIVNDFQKGDIAEGYSVSREKKESFPLTVTSAQKNPTAFYLCASSIWAGLNTEAFFGQGTRLTVV.

The chain carries TRBV27 and TRBJ2-7; 8 bases match TRBD1. Germline assignment: CDR1 MNHEY and CDR2 SMNVEV (reference sequence). V trimming: 3 bases; J trimming: 6 bases; junction bases outside the gene matches: 7. The CDR3 is made up of 14 amino acids. The CDR3 DNA sequence: TGTGCCAGCAGTTTTTGGGACAGGCAGGGCGAGCAGTACTTC. It codes for CASSFWDRQGEQYF.

The chain employs TRBV5-4 and TRBJ2-7, with 10 bases that match TRBD1. This CDR3 comprises 16 residues. V lost 3 bases, J lost 6 bases, and 12 bases stayed unmatched. Germline V lookup: CDR1 SGHNT, CDR2 YYREEE (reference sequence). CDR3 nucleotides: TGTGCCAGCAGCTCGTACCCGGGACAGGGGCATAGCGAGCAGTACTTC. It yields the protein CASSSYPGQGHSEQYF.

This rearrangement joins TRBV15 to TRBJ2-2; 7 bases match TRBD1. Germline CDR1 and CDR2: LNHNV and YYDKDF (reference sequence). With 1 base clipped from V and 3 bases from J, the junction kept 8 bases outside the gene matches. The CDR3 is made up of 17 amino acids. The CDR3 region is CATSRVRQGPDTGELFF. The CDR3 DNA is TGTGCCACCAGCAGAGTGAGACAGGGCCCGGACACCGGGGAGCTGTTTTTT.

The rearrangement uses TRBV6-4 and TRBJ2-7; D is possibly TRBD1 (6 bases). Germline V gene lookup returns CDR1 MRHNA and CDR2 SNTAGT. The CDR3 has 12 residues. Trimming took off 0 bases at V and 13 bases at J, with 13 bases between the two ends. CDR3 amino acids: CASSDSIGTLYF. CDR3 bases: TGTGCCAGCAGTGACTCGATCGGGACACTTTACTTC.

This sequence joins TRBV6-5 and TRBJ1-5, with TRBD1 as a possible D gene (5 bases). The germline V gene has CDR1 MNHEY and CDR2 SVGAGI. Trimming stripped 6 bases from V and 1 base from J, with 13 bases between. CDR3 size: 15 residues. The CDR3 DNA reads as TGTGCCAGCAGCCCGGACACCCTGAGCAATCAGCCCCAGCATTTT. Amino acid sequence: CASSPDTLSNQPQHF.

V and J are TRBV5-6 and TRBJ2-3; D may be TRBD2 (5 bases). The germline V gene has CDR1 SGHDT and CDR2 YYEEEE. The CDR3 has 12 amino acids. Deletions cut 2 bases from V and 6 bases from J, with 7 bases between. The CDR3 nucleotides are TGTGCCAGCAGCTTAAAGCGGGATACGCAGTATTTT. It encodes CASSLKRDTQYF.

The rearrangement joins TRBV5-6 to TRBJ2-2; D may be TRBD2 (6 bases). V was shortened by 6 bases and J by 1 base, with 19 bases between the two germline ends. The CDR3 totals 17 residues. Germline CDR1 reads SGHDT; CDR2 reads YYEEEE. CDR3 nucleotide sequence: TGTGCCAGCATCCTGAGGGGACTCGGAATGAACACCGGGGAGCTGTTTTTT. Its translation is CASILRGLGMNTGELFF.

The chain is built from TRBV6-5 and TRBJ2-1, with D possibly TRBD2 on 6 matching bases. This CDR3 is built from 14 residues. Germline V lookup: CDR1 MNHEY, CDR2 SVGAGI. Trimming removed 8 bases at V and 1 base at J, with 12 bases between. The CDR3 sequence is CASSRGESYNEQFF. CDR3 nucleotides: TGTGCCAGCTCCCGCGGGGAGTCCTACAATGAGCAGTTCTTC.

This chain uses TRBV29-1 with TRBJ1-1; weak D call: TRBD1 (6 bases). Germline-derived CDR1 and CDR2 are SQVTM and ANQGSEA. This CDR3 region has 14 residues. The V end lost 4 bases, the J end lost 6 bases, and 18 bases lay between the germline ends. The CDR3, as DNA: TGCAGCGTTGTCCCCCGGGACATGGACTCTGAAGCTTTCTTT. Its translation is CSVVPRDMDSEAFF.

This clone was counted a single time. V is TRBV5-1 and J is TRBJ2-1; D possibly corresponds to TRBD1 (6 bases). Trimming removed 4 bases from V and 4 bases from J, with 15 bases in between. Per the germline V gene, CDR1 is SGHRS and CDR2 is YFSETQ. The CDR3 consists of 15 residues. The CDR3 protein is CASSEGYGQYNEQFF. CDR3 nucleotides: TGCGCCAGCAGCGAGGGTTACGGACAGTACAATGAGCAGTTCTTC.

The gene calls are TRBV29-1 and TRBJ2-5, with TRBD1 as a possible D gene (5 bases). The V end lost 6 bases, the J end lost 5 bases, and 16 bases lay between the germline ends. CDR1 and CDR2 from the germline V gene are SQVTM and ANQGSEA. The CDR3 contains 13 residues. CDR3 in DNA: TGCAGCGTCGTTTACAGGTTGGGGGAGACCCAGTACTTC. Amino acid sequence: CSVVYRLGETQYF.

The CDR3 DNA is TGTGCCAGCCGGAGGAGTGGGTGGGGTCCGGAGACCCAGTACTTC. Protein product: CASRRSGWGPETQYF. This chain connects TRBV19 to TRBJ2-5, with D possibly matching TRBD2 (5 bases). V dropped 9 bases and J dropped 5 bases, with 22 bases sitting between them. CDR1 is LNHDA, CDR2 SQIVND, per germline (reference sequence). This CDR3 contains 15 residues.

For the CDR3, the DNA is TGTGCCAGCGGGTCCCTGGGAGGACACAATGAGCAGTTCTTC. Translation gives CASGSLGGHNEQFF. This sequence joins TRBV28 and TRBJ2-1, with a weak D call TRBD2 (6 bases). This CDR3 region has 14 residues. Per the germline V gene, CDR1 is MDHEN and CDR2 is SYDVKM. The V end was cut by 8 bases, the J end by 5 bases, with 16 bases between.

The CDR3 sequence is CASSHRRQSNEKLFF. The CDR3 DNA reads TGTGCCAGCAGCCATAGGAGGCAGAGTAATGAAAAACTGTTTTTT. The chain combines TRBV3-1 (or the pseudogene TRBV3-2) with TRBJ1-4, with no clear D. With 3 bases removed from V and 4 bases from J, the gap between germline ends came to 12 bases. Germline lookup yields CDR1 LGHDT and CDR2 YNNKEL (reference sequence). This CDR3 region has 15 residues.

This clone appeared a single time. This chain connects TRBV9 to TRBJ2-3; the match to TRBD2 covers 11 bases. Trimming removed 4 bases from V and 2 bases from J; junction bases left unmatched: 15. Germline CDR1 SGDLS, CDR2 YYNGEE. The CDR3 covers 19 residues. The CDR3, as DNA: TGTGCCAGCAGCCCTCACGGGAGGGCTAGCGGGAGGTACACAGATACGCAGTATTTT. Protein sequence: CASSPHGRASGRYTDTQYF.

The chain joins TRBV21-1 to TRBJ2-2; the D call of TRBD2 is as the table states it, not checked on the DNA. TRBV21-1 is an annotated pseudogene. This CDR3 is built from 16 residues. The CDR3 reads CASTPTWRGNTGELFF. DNA for the CDR3: TGTGCCAGCACCCCGACTTGGAGGGGAAACACCGGGGAGCTGTTTTTT.

CDR3 region: CASSPRPTSGRAGGELFF. Written as DNA, the CDR3 is TGTGCCAGCTCACCACGACCGACTAGCGGGAGGGCCGGCGGGGAGCTGTTTTTT. This rearrangement joins TRBV18 to TRBJ2-2, with 14 bases matching TRBD2. V was clipped by 1 base and J by 7 bases; unmatched bases: 8. CDR1 is KGHSH, CDR2 LQKENI, per germline. The CDR3 has 18 residues.

CDR3 region: CASSHNDIYNTGELFF. Written as DNA, the CDR3 is TGTGCCAGCTCACACAACGACATCTACAACACCGGGGAGCTGTTTTTT. The chain is built from TRBV18 and TRBJ2-2; D is unclear. The ends were cut back, 4 bases at V and 2 bases at J, with 14 bases in the middle. The CDR3 length is 16 residues. CDR1 is KGHSH, CDR2 LQKENI, per germline.

Concerning this clone: The sample has other DNA sequences that encode this CDR3 too. V usage is TRBV3-1 (or the pseudogene TRBV3-2) and J usage is TRBJ1-5; no firm D call. V shed 1 base and J shed 3 bases, with 7 bases lying between them. The CDR3 contains 14 residues. Per germline, CDR1 LGHDT and CDR2 YNNKEL (reference sequence). Here the CDR3 reads CASSQAGYNQPQHF. For the CDR3, the DNA is TGTGCCAGCAGCCAAGCGGGATACAATCAGCCCCAGCATTTT.

The chain is built from TRBV2 and TRBJ1-1; D gene uncertain. Germline V CDR1 and CDR2: SNHLY, FYNNEI. Trimming removed 5 bases from V and 0 bases from J, with 19 bases in between. The CDR3 runs 17 residues. The CDR3 loop reads CASSPRGGQIMNTEAFF. The CDR3 DNA follows: TGTGCCAGCAGTCCCCGGGGAGGGCAGATAATGAACACTGAAGCTTTCTTT.

The chain is built from TRBV19 and TRBJ2-2; the match to TRBD1 covers 9 bases. This CDR3 spans 18 amino acids. Germline V gene sequence: CDR1 LNHDA, CDR2 SQIVND (reference sequence). V lost 0 bases to trimming and J lost 1 base; unmatched junction nucleotides: 6. The CDR3, as DNA: TGTGCCAGTAGTATAGATCCCCCGGGACAGGGGAACACCGGGGAGCTGTTTTTT. This translates into CASSIDPPGQGNTGELFF. The full variable domain, in which reference TRBV19 and TRBJ2-2 provide the parts outside the CDR3, is DGGITQSPKYLFRKEGQNVTLSCEQNLNHDAMYWYRQDPGQGLRLIYYSQIVNDFQKGDIAEGYSVSREKKESFPLTVTSAQKNPTAFYLCASSIDPPGQGNTGELFFGEGSRLTVL.